This note documents a single T cell receptor (beta chain) sequence. Its antigen remains unidentified. Germline trimming cut 4 bases from V and 0 bases from J; bases unmatched to any gene: 4. The CDR3 has 15 amino acids. Germline values: CDR1 SQVTM, CDR2 ANQGSEA. The data stem from a study of OX40 agonist ivuxolimab in advanced cancers. Study-wide context: Patients received ivuxolimab, an agonistic anti-OX40 (CD134) antibody.

Study results and limitations: Partial responders dosed at 0.1-3.0 mg/kg displayed clonal expansion ranking among the lowest.

Autoimmune disease history or systemic immunosuppression disqualified patients. Some clones are missing from TCRdb's copy, which holds only in-frame ones; the method was immunoSEQ multiplex PCR. The table has 97,000 or so clones, 90% seen once. The specimen comprised CD4+ or CD8+ T cells sorted from blood, sampled in a trial of the OX40 agonist ivuxolimab. The V gene is TRBV29-1, the J gene TRBJ2-2; 8 nucleotides align to TRBD1. This TCR was recovered from an adult with an advanced solid tumor such as melanoma, head and neck, liver or kidney cancer. Here the CDR3 reads CSVGQTGANTGELFF. In nucleotides, the CDR3 is TGCAGCGTTGGGCAGACAGGGGCGAACACCGGGGAGCTGTTTTTT.